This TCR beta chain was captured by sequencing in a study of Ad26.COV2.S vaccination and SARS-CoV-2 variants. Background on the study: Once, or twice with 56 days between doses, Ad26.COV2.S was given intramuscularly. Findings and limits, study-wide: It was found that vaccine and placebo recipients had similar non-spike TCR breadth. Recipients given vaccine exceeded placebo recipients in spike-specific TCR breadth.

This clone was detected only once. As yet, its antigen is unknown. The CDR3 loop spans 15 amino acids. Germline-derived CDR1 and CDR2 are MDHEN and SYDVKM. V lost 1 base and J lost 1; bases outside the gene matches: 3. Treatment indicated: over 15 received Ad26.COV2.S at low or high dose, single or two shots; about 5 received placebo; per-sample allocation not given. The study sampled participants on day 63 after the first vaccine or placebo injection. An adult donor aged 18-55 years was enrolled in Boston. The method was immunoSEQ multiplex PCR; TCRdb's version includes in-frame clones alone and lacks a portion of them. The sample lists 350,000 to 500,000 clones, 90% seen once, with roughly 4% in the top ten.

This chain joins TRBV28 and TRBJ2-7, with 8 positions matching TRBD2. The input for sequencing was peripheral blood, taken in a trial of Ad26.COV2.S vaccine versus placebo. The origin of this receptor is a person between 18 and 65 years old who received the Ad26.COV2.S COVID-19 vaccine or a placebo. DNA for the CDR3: TGTGCCAGCAGTTTATCTACTAGCGGTTCCTACGAGCAGTACTTC. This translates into CASSLSTSGSYEQYF.